This T cell receptor (beta chain) was sequenced during a study of blood T cell repertoires in COVID-19. Study information: Sample material is recorded as cDNA or gDNA derived from T cells, B-cell-depleted T cells, or PBMCs.

A remark on this clone: The same CDR3 also results from other DNA sequences found in this sample.

Deletions cut 2 bases from V and 7 bases from J, with 9 bases between. This CDR3 contains 13 residues. CDR1 and CDR2 from the germline V gene are GTSNPN and SVGIG (reference sequence). Repertoires were generated with immunoSEQ multiplex PCR, while TCRdb's copy carries only in-frame clones and drops some. The table includes 100,000 to 150,000 clones, around four fifths detected once. The sample comprised peripheral blood. The sequence was obtained from a man older than 75 with active or convalescent COVID-19. The chain employs TRBV30 and TRBJ1-6; TRBD1 might be the D (5 bases). In nucleotides, the CDR3 is TGTGCCTGGAGTACAGCAGGGAATTCACCCCTCCACTTT. As protein: CAWSTAGNSPLHF. Together with reference TRBV30 and TRBJ1-6, the CDR3 gives the full variable domain: SQTIHQWPATLVQPVGSPLSLECTVEGTSNPNLYWYRQAAGRGLQLLFYSVGIGQISSEVPQNLSASRPQDRQFILSSKKLLLSDSGFYLCAWSTAGNSPLHFGNGTRLTVT.